This T cell receptor (beta chain) comes out of a study of OX40 agonist ivuxolimab in advanced cancers. CDR1 is MNHNS and CDR2 is SASEGT in the germline V gene. The CDR3 spans 15 residues. Sequenced by immunoSEQ multiplex PCR; TCRdb stores in-frame clones only, minus some. The table includes tens of thousands of clones, approximately 89% detected once. Blood specimens came from baseline, cycle 4 day 1, and cycle 7 day 1. The source is an adult with an advanced solid tumor such as melanoma, head and neck, liver or kidney cancer. The sequencing used CD4+ or CD8+ T cells sorted from blood, collected in a trial of the OX40 agonist ivuxolimab. The chain combines TRBV6-1 with TRBJ2-5; D may be TRBD2 (5 bases). TRBJ2-7 explains the end of the DNA better; the J call may be wrong. CDR3: CASSEARGYTYEQYF. The CDR3 DNA follows: TGTGCCAGCAGTGAAGCGCGAGGGTATACCTACGAGCAGTACTTC.